This paragraph covers one TCR beta chain sequence. The record originates from a study of spatial heterogeneity in lung cancer. Documented time point: sample taken at primary tumor resection. The CDR3 contains 14 residues. V was clipped by 6 bases and J by 2 bases, with 10 bases between them. Germline CDR1 and CDR2: MDHEN and SYDVKM. MiXCR, applied by TCRdb to the 5' RACE reads, yields one record per CDR3 protein. The table shows just under 95,000 distinct CDR3 sequences, with about 12% occurring only once. The receptor's source is a male donor with early-stage non-small cell lung cancer. The sequencing here drew on PBMCs, taken at surgery. This chain uses TRBV28 with TRBJ2-2; D is ambiguous. The CDR3 DNA reads as TGTGCCAGCAGCATCAGGTTTAACACCGGGGAGCTGTTTTTT. It is translated as CASSIRFNTGELFF. Full variable domain (missing parts from reference TRBV28 and TRBJ2-2): DVKVTQSSRYLVKRTGEKVFLECVQDMDHENMFWYRQDPGLGLRLIYFSYDVKMKEKGDIPEGYSVSREKKERFSLILESASTNQTSMYLCASSIRFNTGELFFGEGSRLTVL.